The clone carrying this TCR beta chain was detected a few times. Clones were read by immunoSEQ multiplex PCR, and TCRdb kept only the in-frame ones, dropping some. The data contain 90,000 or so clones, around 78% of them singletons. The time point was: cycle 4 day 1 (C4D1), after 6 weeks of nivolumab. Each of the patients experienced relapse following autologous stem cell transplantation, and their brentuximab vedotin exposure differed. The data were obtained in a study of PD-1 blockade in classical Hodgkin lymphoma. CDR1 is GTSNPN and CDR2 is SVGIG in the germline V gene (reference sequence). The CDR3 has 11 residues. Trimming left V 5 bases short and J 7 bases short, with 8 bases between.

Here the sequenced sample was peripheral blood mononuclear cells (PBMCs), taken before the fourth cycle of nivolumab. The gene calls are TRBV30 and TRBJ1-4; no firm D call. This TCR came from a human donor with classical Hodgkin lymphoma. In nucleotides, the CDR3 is TGTGCCTGGGAGTTTAGTGAAAAACTGTTTTTT. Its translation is CAWEFSEKLFF.